Detailed here is one T cell receptor beta chain. Its antigen is undetermined. Clones were read by immunoSEQ multiplex PCR, and TCRdb kept only the in-frame ones, dropping some. The repertoire consists of about 97,000 clones, with 80% to 95% occurring once and the leading ten covering 15% to 20%. These data originate in a study of graft-versus-host responses after intestinal transplantation. Study in general: All recipients were transplanted with multivisceral, liver-intestinal, or isolated intestinal grafts. Every recipient had anti-thymocyte globulin induction and around 3 years of tacrolimus plus steroids.

Study-level points and caveats: The recipient marrow held GvH clones, and some of them showed up first in ileum or blood. Researchers found peak circulating GvH clone levels linked to early post-transplant HvG declines.

This CDR3 is built from 14 residues. Trimming pared 0 bases from V and 9 bases from J, leaving 13 bases between. Germline loops: CDR1 SGHRS, CDR2 YFSETQ. The chain employs TRBV5-1 and TRBJ2-4, with D tentatively TRBD1 (5 bases). The specimen was PBMCs, collected roughly 450 days after intestinal transplant. This receptor was taken from a human patient who received an intestinal transplant, so some T cells may come from the graft donor. In nucleotides, the CDR3 is TGCGCCAGCAGCTTGGAGGGGTGGGAAGGCATTCAGTACTTC. This gives the protein CASSLEGWEGIQYF.